One and the same sample provided the 11 T cell receptor beta chains below, sequenced in a study of vaccination effects on CD4 cells after COVID-19. Ahead of sequencing, the ViraFEST assay grew antigen-specific CD4+ T cells using viral peptide pools. Subsequent to a culture period of 10 to 11 days, CD4+ T cells were isolated. Having tested negative for nucleocapsid antibodies, the vaccine recipients showed no prior SARS-CoV-2 infection. What these receptors recognize is not known. The repertoire was sequenced with immunoSEQ multiplex PCR; TCRdb's copy has only in-frame clones and lacks some. The sample contains tens of thousands of clones, under 70% of which appear only once. This sample comprised CD4+ T cells from PBMCs cultured with SARS-CoV-2 spike peptides, obtained before COVID-19 vaccination. The receptors stem from a human donor who received a COVID-19 vaccine.

The chain uses TRBV6-2 or TRBV6-3 and TRBJ2-3, with 9 positions matching TRBD2. The CDR3 consists of 17 residues. V shed 2 bases and J 2 bases; nucleotides not matched to a gene: 8. Germline-derived CDR1 and CDR2 are MNHEY and SVGEGT. The CDR3 reads CASSYPVERGDTDTQYF. CDR3 nucleotide sequence: TGTGCCAGCAGTTACCCCGTGGAGCGGGGGGACACAGATACGCAGTATTTT.

V gene TRBV4-2 combines with J gene TRBJ1-2; TRBD1 matches at 8 bases. Germline V gene lookup returns CDR1 LGHNA and CDR2 YNFKEQ. CDR3 size: 14 residues. The V segment lost 4 bases and the J segment 5 bases; nucleotides outside the gene matches: 6. The CDR3 DNA reads as TGTGCCAGCAGCCCTAACAGGGGGGATTATGGCTACACCTTC. It specifies CASSPNRGDYGYTF.

This clone was observed a single time. The chain is built from TRBV11-2 and TRBJ2-7, with D possibly matching TRBD2 (5 bases). Deletions cut 3 bases from V and 4 bases from J, with 7 bases between. The CDR3 covers 12 residues. Per germline, CDR1 SGHAT and CDR2 FQNNGV. The CDR3 sequence is CASSFTGYEQYF. In nucleotides, the CDR3 is TGTGCCAGCAGCTTTACGGGGTACGAGCAGTACTTC.

This clone was recorded a few times. The gene calls are TRBV7-2 and TRBJ2-2; D gene uncertain. CDR1 is SGHTA and CDR2 is FQGNSA in the germline V gene. Trimming pared 5 bases from V and 4 bases from J, leaving 17 bases between. CDR3 size: 16 residues. CDR3 in DNA: TGTGCCAGCAGCGAAGCGATATTCCGTTCCACCGGGGAGCTGTTTTTT. Protein sequence: CASSEAIFRSTGELFF.

The chain uses TRBV6-6 and TRBJ1-5; D gene unclear. The V end was cut by 3 bases, the J end by 6 bases, with 9 bases between. Germline assignment: CDR1 MNHNY and CDR2 SVGAGI (reference sequence). The CDR3 runs 13 residues. CDR3 bases: TGTGCCAGCAGTTATGGCTCGGGTCAGCCCCAGCATTTT. Translation gives CASSYGSGQPQHF.

This sequence joins TRBV7-9 and TRBJ2-1; D unclear. This CDR3 comprises 14 residues. The germline CDR1 and CDR2 sequences are SEHNR and FQNEAQ (reference sequence). V lost 5 bases, J lost 2 bases, and 10 bases lay in between. The chain's CDR3 is CASSRHPTYNEQFF. The CDR3, as DNA: TGTGCCAGCAGCCGACACCCTACCTACAATGAGCAGTTCTTC.

In this sample, this clone turned up many times. V and J are TRBV3-1 (or the pseudogene TRBV3-2) and TRBJ1-1; 8 nucleotides agree with TRBD1. Germline V gene data show CDR1 as LGHDT and CDR2 as YNNKEL (reference sequence). This CDR3 has 14 residues. V was pared by 6 bases and J by 2 bases, with 5 bases of the junction left unmatched. CDR3 region: CASRRTGTNTEAFF. CDR3 in DNA: TGTGCCAGCAGGAGGACAGGGACCAACACTGAAGCTTTCTTT.

The rearrangement joins TRBV7-8 to TRBJ1-4, with D possibly matching TRBD1 (6 bases). V lost 5 bases to trimming and J lost 8 bases, with 12 bases between them. Germline V CDR1 and CDR2: SGHVS, FQNEAQ. The CDR3 totals 13 residues. CDR3 in amino acids: CASSRTAAEKLFF. In nucleotides, the CDR3 is TGTGCCAGCAGCCGGACAGCCGCGGAAAAACTGTTTTTT.

This clone qualifies as medium-sized. The chain combines TRBV19 with TRBJ1-1; no clear D. The V end was cut by 4 bases, the J end by 2 bases, with 8 bases between. Per the germline V gene, CDR1 is LNHDA and CDR2 is SQIVND (reference sequence). The CDR3 length is 13 residues. This CDR3 is CASSTRFNTEAFF. The CDR3 nucleotides read TGTGCCAGTAGTACCAGGTTCAACACTGAAGCTTTCTTT.

The rearrangement links TRBV6-5 to TRBJ2-1, with D possibly being TRBD1 (5 bases). This CDR3 is 16 amino acids long. Trimming pared 4 bases from V and 6 bases from J, leaving 19 bases between. Germline assignment: CDR1 MNHEY and CDR2 SVGAGI. This CDR3 is CASSWRRQGIGNEQFF. The DNA of the CDR3 is TGTGCCAGCAGTTGGCGACGTCAGGGTATTGGCAATGAGCAGTTCTTC.

This chain uses TRBV4-1 with TRBJ1-2; D gene unclear. Germline loops: CDR1 MGHRA, CDR2 YSYEKL. The length of the CDR3 is 15 residues. The V and J ends lost 0 bases and 2 bases respectively, with 10 bases between them. CDR3 coding DNA: TGCGCCAGCAGCCAAGAATTCACTCTCAACTATGGCTACACCTTC. Protein sequence: CASSQEFTLNYGYTF.